This TCR beta chain emerged from a study of T cells in lung cancer brain metastases. Study-level background: Eighteen of the 20 patients had no interval therapy between resections.

Germline-derived CDR1 and CDR2 are SGHTA and FQGTGA. Trimming pared 5 bases from V and 1 base from J, leaving 8 bases between. CDR3 length: 13 amino acids. Paired samples had equal genomic DNA input, ranging roughly 2.24 to 4.92 ug. Sequenced by immunoSEQ multiplex PCR; TCRdb stores in-frame clones only, minus some. The top ten clones hold approximately 5% of a sample with several thousand clones, 75% to 90% of them seen once. In the case of this clone: Antigen unknown.

Study observations and caveats: Brain metastases had fewer unique productive clones than primaries (median around 1,500 versus 4,400).

The sequence was obtained from a man aged 50 or older with non-small cell lung cancer. The rearrangement uses TRBV7-3 and TRBJ1-1, with D possibly TRBD1 on 5 matching bases. What was sequenced was tumor tissue from the primary lung tumor. In nucleotides, the CDR3 is TGTGCCAGCAGCATCACAGGGAACACTGAAGCTTTCTTT. Residues: CASSITGNTEAFF. Full variable domain (missing parts from reference TRBV7-3 and TRBJ1-1): GAGVSQTPSNKVTEKGKYVELRCDPISGHTALYWYRQSLGQGPEFLIYFQGTGAADDSGLPNDRFFAVRPEGSVSTLKIQRTERGDSAVYLCASSITGNTEAFFGQGTRLTVV.